This is a list of T cell receptor beta chains from one sample in a study of ipilimumab plus nivolumab after autologous stem cell transplantation. The table came from immunoSEQ multiplex PCR; TCRdb's copy has only in-frame clones and leaves some out. The sample records 9,100 or so clones, almost 70% being singletons. This sample comprised PBMCs, obtained in a trial of ipilimumab plus nivolumab as post-transplant consolidation. The receptors stem from a female donor with multiple myeloma. The CDR3 runs from the conserved cysteine through the conserved F or W. Fields, in order: V gene, J gene, clone size, D gene, CDR3 protein, CDR3 DNA. The D gene is left open where the match is weak. Clone size is given for some rows only: seen once, a few or many times, or a class if the clone is expanded.

v_gene: TRBV6-1
j_gene: TRBJ2-4
abundance: few
d_gene: -
CDR3aa: CASSAEIFTSSGAKNIQYF
CDR3nt: TGTGCCAGCAGTGCCGAGATTTTTACTAGCTCGGGAGCCAAAAACATTCAGTACTTC

v_gene: TRBV7-3
j_gene: TRBJ1-1
abundance: -
d_gene: -
CDR3aa: CASSPPGGEVGTEAFF
CDR3nt: TGTGCCAGCAGCCCACCGGGGGGAGAAGTAGGGACTGAAGCTTTCTTT

v_gene: TRBV7-8
j_gene: TRBJ2-7
abundance: -
d_gene: TRBD2
CDR3aa: CASSSARGGEQYF
CDR3nt: TGTGCCAGCAGCTCCGCCCGGGGGGGCGAGCAGTACTTC

v_gene: TRBV5-1
j_gene: TRBJ2-7
abundance: -
d_gene: TRBD2
CDR3aa: CASSSLAGNSYEQYF
CDR3nt: TGCGCCAGCAGCTCCCTAGCGGGGAACTCCTACGAGCAGTACTTC

v_gene: TRBV27
j_gene: TRBJ1-2
abundance: -
d_gene: -
CDR3aa: CASSLNDQGLYGYTF
CDR3nt: TGTGCCAGCAGTTTAAATGACCAGGGCCTCTATGGCTACACCTTC

v_gene: TRBV5-1
j_gene: TRBJ1-2
abundance: -
d_gene: -
CDR3aa: CASSLDVVSGREGGYTF
CDR3nt: TGCGCCAGCAGCTTGGACGTTGTCTCGGGCAGGGAGGGCGGCTACACCTTC

v_gene: TRBV15
j_gene: TRBJ2-5
abundance: -
d_gene: -
CDR3aa: CATSIPLGSQYF
CDR3nt: TGTGCCACCAGCATTCCGTTAGGGTCCCAGTACTTC

v_gene: TRBV19
j_gene: TRBJ1-2
abundance: -
d_gene: -
CDR3aa: CASSSGTDYGYTF
CDR3nt: TGTGCCAGTAGTTCCGGGACGGACTATGGCTACACCTTC

v_gene: TRBV11-2
j_gene: TRBJ1-2
abundance: -
d_gene: TRBD1
CDR3aa: CASSFDRGGGYTF
CDR3nt: TGTGCCAGCAGCTTTGACAGGGGAGGTGGCTACACCTTC

v_gene: TRBV21-1
j_gene: TRBJ2-7
abundance: -
d_gene: -
CDR3aa: CASSKIQRAGGWRSYEQYF
CDR3nt: TGTGCCAGCAGTAAGATTCAAAGGGCAGGGGGATGGAGGTCCTACGAGCAGTACTTC

v_gene: TRBV6-5
j_gene: TRBJ1-2
abundance: -
d_gene: -
CDR3aa: CASSVDRRYGYTF
CDR3nt: TGTGCCAGCAGTGTAGACAGGCGCTATGGCTACACCTTC

v_gene: TRBV7-9
j_gene: TRBJ1-2
abundance: -
d_gene: -
CDR3aa: CASSALGGGGYGYTF
CDR3nt: TGTGCCAGCAGCGCCCTTGGGGGAGGTGGCTATGGCTACACCTTC

v_gene: TRBV28
j_gene: TRBJ1-2
abundance: -
d_gene: -
CDR3aa: CASSLFSTDGYTF
CDR3nt: TGTGCCAGCAGTTTATTCTCGACAGATGGCTACACCTTC

v_gene: TRBV19
j_gene: TRBJ2-3
abundance: -
d_gene: -
CDR3aa: CASSIALLYTQYF
CDR3nt: TGTGCCAGTAGTATAGCACTGCTATATACGCAGTATTTT

v_gene: TRBV11-2
j_gene: TRBJ2-5
abundance: few
d_gene: -
CDR3aa: CASSLDRGTQYF
CDR3nt: TGTGCCAGCAGCTTAGATCGTGGGACCCAGTACTTC

v_gene: TRBV7-6
j_gene: TRBJ2-7
abundance: -
d_gene: -
CDR3aa: CASSLRTAEQYF
CDR3nt: TGTGCCAGCAGCTTAAGGACAGCCGAGCAGTACTTC

v_gene: TRBV5-6
j_gene: TRBJ2-5
abundance: -
d_gene: -
CDR3aa: CASSLFALGDQETQYF
CDR3nt: TGTGCCAGCAGCTTGTTCGCGTTGGGTGACCAAGAGACCCAGTACTTC

v_gene: TRBV30
j_gene: TRBJ2-1
abundance: -
d_gene: TRBD2
CDR3aa: CAWSVQLAGGNEQFF
CDR3nt: TGTGCCTGGAGTGTACAGCTAGCGGGAGGCAATGAGCAGTTCTTC

v_gene: TRBV7-6
j_gene: TRBJ1-4
abundance: few
d_gene: -
CDR3aa: CASSLRQGNWEKLFF
CDR3nt: TGTGCCAGCAGCTTGCGGCAGGGGAATTGGGAAAAACTGTTTTTT

v_gene: TRBV27
j_gene: TRBJ1-5
abundance: -
d_gene: TRBD1
CDR3aa: CASSPGQGAGRRNQPQHF
CDR3nt: TGTGCCAGCAGCCCGGGACAGGGGGCCGGGAGGCGCAATCAGCCCCAGCATTTT

v_gene: TRBV11-1
j_gene: TRBJ1-4
abundance: -
d_gene: -
CDR3aa: CASSPAVDGRNEKLFF
CDR3nt: TGTGCCAGCAGCCCCGCCGTGGACGGACGGAATGAAAAACTGTTTTTT

v_gene: TRBV4-1
j_gene: TRBJ2-7
abundance: -
d_gene: -
CDR3aa: CASSQDGFEGYEQYF
CDR3nt: TGCGCCAGCAGCCAAGATGGTTTCGAGGGTTACGAGCAGTACTTC

v_gene: TRBV11-3
j_gene: TRBJ2-7
abundance: -
d_gene: TRBD2
CDR3aa: CASAGGNLYEQYF
CDR3nt: TGTGCCAGCGCCGGGGGGAATCTTTACGAGCAGTACTTC

v_gene: TRBV27
j_gene: TRBJ1-5
abundance: few
d_gene: -
CDR3aa: CASSFGGGEQPQHF
CDR3nt: TGTGCCAGCAGTTTCGGGGGAGGAGAGCAGCCCCAGCATTTT

v_gene: TRBV4-2
j_gene: TRBJ1-6
abundance: -
d_gene: -
CDR3aa: CASSSPERLNSPLHF
CDR3nt: TGTGCCAGCAGCTCACCGGAGAGGCTAAATTCACCCCTCCACTTT

v_gene: TRBV7-7
j_gene: TRBJ2-2
abundance: -
d_gene: TRBD2
CDR3aa: CASSSGTSSTGELFF
CDR3nt: TGTGCCAGCAGCTCCGGGACTAGCAGTACCGGGGAGCTGTTTTTT

v_gene: TRBV18
j_gene: TRBJ2-1
abundance: -
d_gene: -
CDR3aa: CASSRSGEEHEQFF
CDR3nt: TGTGCCAGCTCCCGCTCGGGAGAAGAACATGAGCAGTTCTTC

v_gene: TRBV6-5
j_gene: TRBJ2-7
abundance: -
d_gene: TRBD1
CDR3aa: CASSYAAGGYEQYF
CDR3nt: TGTGCCAGCAGTTACGCGGCAGGGGGCTACGAGCAGTACTTC

v_gene: TRBV6-5
j_gene: TRBJ1-2
abundance: few
d_gene: -
CDR3aa: CASSYSIGYGYTF
CDR3nt: TGTGCCAGCAGTTACTCGATTGGGTATGGCTACACCTTC

v_gene: TRBV7-1
j_gene: TRBJ2-3
abundance: -
d_gene: TRBD2
CDR3aa: CASSRGLAGGQDTDTQYF
CDR3nt: TGTGCCAGCAGCAGGGGACTAGCGGGAGGCCAGGACACAGATACGCAGTATTTT

v_gene: TRBV5-1
j_gene: TRBJ1-2
abundance: -
d_gene: TRBD1
CDR3aa: CAGGQGEIYGYTF
CDR3nt: TGCGCCGGGGGACAGGGCGAGATCTATGGCTACACCTTC

v_gene: TRBV19
j_gene: TRBJ1-1
abundance: few
d_gene: -
CDR3aa: CASSKGRETTEAFF
CDR3nt: TGTGCCAGTAGTAAGGGCAGGGAAACCACTGAAGCTTTCTTT

v_gene: TRBV5-6
j_gene: TRBJ2-5
abundance: medium-sized
d_gene: TRBD1
CDR3aa: CASSLSNRGQRETQYF
CDR3nt: TGTGCCAGCAGCTTGAGTAACAGGGGGCAACGGGAGACCCAGTACTTC

v_gene: TRBV27
j_gene: TRBJ1-6
abundance: -
d_gene: -
CDR3aa: CASSLPSSPLHF
CDR3nt: TGTGCCAGCAGTTTACCTAGTTCACCCCTCCACTTT

v_gene: TRBV5-5
j_gene: TRBJ2-3
abundance: -
d_gene: TRBD1
CDR3aa: CASSLPRGLNTDTQYF
CDR3nt: TGTGCCAGCAGCTTGCCCAGGGGGCTAAATACAGATACGCAGTATTTT

v_gene: TRBV18
j_gene: TRBJ2-2
abundance: once
d_gene: -
CDR3aa: CASSPPLDAELFF
CDR3nt: TGTGCCAGCTCACCACCCCTTGACGCGGAGCTGTTTTTT

v_gene: TRBV18
j_gene: TRBJ1-2
abundance: -
d_gene: TRBD1
CDR3aa: CASSPPSTGGYGYTF
CDR3nt: TGTGCCAGCTCACCACCCTCCACAGGGGGGTATGGCTACACCTTC

v_gene: TRBV27
j_gene: TRBJ2-1
abundance: -
d_gene: TRBD2
CDR3aa: CASTLAGAHNEQFF
CDR3nt: TGTGCCAGCACATTAGCGGGAGCTCACAATGAGCAGTTCTTC

v_gene: TRBV7-2
j_gene: TRBJ2-1
abundance: -
d_gene: -
CDR3aa: CASSLDRSYNEQFF
CDR3nt: TGTGCCAGCAGCTTAGATAGATCCTACAATGAGCAGTTCTTC

v_gene: TRBV13
j_gene: TRBJ1-1
abundance: -
d_gene: -
CDR3aa: CASSPLPGADTEAFF
CDR3nt: TGTGCCAGCAGCCCACTGCCGGGGGCGGACACTGAAGCTTTCTTT

v_gene: TRBV7-3
j_gene: TRBJ1-1
abundance: -
d_gene: -
CDR3aa: CASSLVPGNTEAFF
CDR3nt: TGTGCCAGCAGCTTAGTCCCGGGGAACACTGAAGCTTTCTTT

v_gene: TRBV30
j_gene: TRBJ2-1
abundance: -
d_gene: TRBD2
CDR3aa: CAWGTSSWGNEQFF
CDR3nt: TGTGCCTGGGGGACTAGCTCCTGGGGGAATGAGCAGTTCTTC

v_gene: TRBV7-3
j_gene: TRBJ2-3
abundance: -
d_gene: TRBD1
CDR3aa: CASSFTGGSTDTQYF
CDR3nt: TGTGCCAGCAGCTTTACAGGGGGAAGCACAGATACGCAGTATTTT

v_gene: TRBV5-4
j_gene: TRBJ1-2
abundance: -
d_gene: -
CDR3aa: CASSLESGSGGYTF
CDR3nt: TGTGCCAGCAGCTTGGAATCAGGTTCTGGAGGCTACACCTTC

v_gene: TRBV6-4
j_gene: TRBJ2-1
abundance: -
d_gene: TRBD2
CDR3aa: CATKRDHYNEQFF
CDR3nt: TGTGCCACCAAGCGGGACCACTACAATGAGCAGTTCTTC